These T cell receptor beta chains were read from a single sample in a study of blood T cell repertoires in COVID-19. This table comes from immunoSEQ multiplex PCR, and its TCRdb copy is limited to in-frame clones, with some not included. The repertoire consists of tens of thousands of clones, with around 90% occurring once and the leading ten covering about 7.4%. The sequenced sample consisted of peripheral blood. Receptors originate from a man aged 65 to 79 with active COVID-19. CDR3s include the opening cysteine and the closing phenylalanine or tryptophan. D genes are given only for firm matches. Expanded clones are given a class, and other clones once, few, many or no size at all.

>TRBV9|NA|TRBJ2-2|NA
TGTGCCAGCAGCGTAGGCCCCTCGACAGGCCCCGGGGAGCTGTTTTTT
CASSVGPSTGPGELFF
>TRBV28|TRBD2|TRBJ2-1|NA
TGTGCCAGCAGTTTGGGGGGGGGAGACTACAATGAGCAGTTCTTC
CASSLGGGDYNEQFF
>TRBV20-1|NA|TRBJ2-7|NA
TGCAGTGCTATCTCGGCGGTACAGCAGTACTTC
CSAISAVQQYF
>TRBV10-1|NA|TRBJ2-3|NA
TGCGCCAGCAGTGACTCAGGGTATAGAACGCAGTATTTT
CASSDSGYRTQYF
>TRBV4-1|TRBD1|TRBJ2-7|NA
TGCGCCAGCAGCCGAGTGACAGGGGAAGCCTACGAGCAGTACTTC
CASSRVTGEAYEQYF
>TRBV29-1|NA|TRBJ2-7|NA
TGCAGCGTTGAAGGGCAGGGTGGGTTCGAGCAGTACTTC
CSVEGQGGFEQYF
>TRBV6-5|NA|TRBJ2-6|NA
TGTGCCAGCATGGTGGGGCCCGGGGCCAACGTCCTGACTTTC
CASMVGPGANVLTF
>TRBV11-3|TRBD1|TRBJ2-1|NA
TGTGCCAGCAGCCCGACAGGGAGTGAGCAGTTCTTC
CASSPTGSEQFF
>TRBV20-1|NA|TRBJ1-1|NA
TGCAGTGCTAGTGTGCCAGTCACTGAAGCTTTCTTT
CSASVPVTEAFF
>TRBV12-2|NA|TRBJ2-1|NA
TGTGCAAGTCGCGACTTAGAGATGCCAGGGTACAATGAGCAGTTCTTC
CASRDLEMPGYNEQFF
>TRBV18|NA|TRBJ2-7|NA
TGTGCCAGCTCACCAGAGGGAAGATCCGAGCAGTACTTC
CASSPEGRSEQYF
>TRBV19|NA|TRBJ1-3|NA
TGTGCCAGTAGTATTGGCGGGAGCTCCTCTGGAAACACCATATATTTT
CASSIGGSSSGNTIYF
>TRBV18|TRBD1|TRBJ1-5|NA
TGTGCCAGCTCACCTGACAGGGGGGGCCAGCCCCAGCATTTT
CASSPDRGGQPQHF
>TRBV6-5|NA|TRBJ1-1|NA
TGTGCCAGCAGTTACGCACATATGAACACTGAAGCTTTCTTT
CASSYAHMNTEAFF
>TRBV28|NA|TRBJ2-7|NA
TGTGCCAGCAGTTCTCCGCCGACTAAATACGAGCAGTACTTC
CASSSPPTKYEQYF
>TRBV11-2|NA|TRBJ1-2|once
TGTGCCAGCAGCTTAACCGGACAAACTGGCTACACCTTC
CASSLTGQTGYTF
>TRBV28|TRBD1|TRBJ1-4|NA
TGTGCCACCATGCCCGGGACAGGGAAAACTAATGAAAAACTGTTTTTT
CATMPGTGKTNEKLFF
>TRBV7-9|TRBD1|TRBJ2-5|NA
TGTGCCAGCAGCTTAGGAGTCATGGCACAGGGGACGGGGGAGACCCAGTACTTC
CASSLGVMAQGTGETQYF
>TRBV3-1/TRBV3-2|TRBD1|TRBJ1-2|NA
TGTGCCAGCAGCCTACGGGGACAGGGATTTTTTGGCTACACCTTC
CASSLRGQGFFGYTF
>TRBV10-3|NA|TRBJ2-1|NA
TGTGCCATCAGTGGGGTCTTGAGGCCAGACAATGAGCAGTTCTTC
CAISGVLRPDNEQFF
>TRBV5-1|TRBD1|TRBJ2-2|NA
TGCGCCAGCAGCTCGCCAGGGGGAAACACCGGGGAGCTGTTTTTT
CASSSPGGNTGELFF
>TRBV6-2/TRBV6-3|NA|TRBJ2-7|NA
TGTGCCAGCAGTTACGAGGGTCGGACGAACTCCTACGAGCAGTACTTC
CASSYEGRTNSYEQYF
>TRBV3-1/TRBV3-2|NA|TRBJ1-2|NA
TGTGCCAGCAGCAAGGACAGCTATGGCTACACCTTC
CASSKDSYGYTF
>TRBV5-1|NA|TRBJ2-7|NA
TGCGCCAGCAGCTTGGGGGCGGGGGAGCAGTACTTC
CASSLGAGEQYF
>TRBV18|TRBD1|TRBJ1-3|NA
TGTGCCAGCTCACCAACGGGACAGGGGACTGGAAACACCATATATTTT
CASSPTGQGTGNTIYF
>TRBV18|NA|TRBJ2-5|NA
TGTGCCAGCTCACCGTCGGCGGCGGCCCAAGAGACCCAGTACTTC
CASSPSAAAQETQYF
>TRBV29-1|TRBD2|TRBJ2-7|once
TGCAGCGTTGGAGAAGCGGGGTTTTCTGCCTACGAGCAGTACTTC
CSVGEAGFSAYEQYF